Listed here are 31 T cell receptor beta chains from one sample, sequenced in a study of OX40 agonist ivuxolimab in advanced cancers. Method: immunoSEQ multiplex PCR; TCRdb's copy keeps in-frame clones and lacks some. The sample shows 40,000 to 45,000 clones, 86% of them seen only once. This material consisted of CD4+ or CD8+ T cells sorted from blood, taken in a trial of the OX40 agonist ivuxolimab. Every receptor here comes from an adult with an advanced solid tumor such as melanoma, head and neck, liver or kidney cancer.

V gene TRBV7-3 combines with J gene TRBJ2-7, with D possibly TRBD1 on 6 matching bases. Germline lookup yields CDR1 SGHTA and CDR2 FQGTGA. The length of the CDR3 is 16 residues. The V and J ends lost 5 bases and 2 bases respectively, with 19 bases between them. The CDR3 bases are TGTGCCAGCAGCCCCACTGCCGGGACATTTACCTACGAGCAGTACTTC. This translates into CASSPTAGTFTYEQYF.

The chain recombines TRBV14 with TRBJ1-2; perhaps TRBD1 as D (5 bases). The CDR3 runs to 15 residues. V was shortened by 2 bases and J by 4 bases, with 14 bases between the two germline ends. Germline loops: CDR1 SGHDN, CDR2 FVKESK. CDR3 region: CASSQQGPLSYGYTF. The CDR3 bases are TGTGCCAGCAGCCAACAGGGTCCCTTAAGCTATGGCTACACCTTC.

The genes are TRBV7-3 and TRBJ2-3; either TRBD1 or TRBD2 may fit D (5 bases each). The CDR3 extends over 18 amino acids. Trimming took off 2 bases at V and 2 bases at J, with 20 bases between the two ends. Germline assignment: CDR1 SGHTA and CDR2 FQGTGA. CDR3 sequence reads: CASSLVPGPLAFTDTQYF. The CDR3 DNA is TGTGCCAGCAGCTTAGTTCCGGGACCGTTGGCCTTCACAGATACGCAGTATTTT.

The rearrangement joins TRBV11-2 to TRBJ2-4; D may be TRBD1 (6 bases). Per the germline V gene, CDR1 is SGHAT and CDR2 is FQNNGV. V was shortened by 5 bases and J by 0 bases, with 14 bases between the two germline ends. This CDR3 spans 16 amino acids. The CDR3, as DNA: TGTGCCAGCAGCCTACAGGGTTTGTTAGCCAAAAACATTCAGTACTTC. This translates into CASSLQGLLAKNIQYF.

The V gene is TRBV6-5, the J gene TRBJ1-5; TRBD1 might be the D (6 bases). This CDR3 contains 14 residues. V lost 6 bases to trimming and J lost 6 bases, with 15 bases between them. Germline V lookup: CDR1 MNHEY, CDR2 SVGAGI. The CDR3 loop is CASSILGGSQPQHF. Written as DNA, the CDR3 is TGTGCCAGCAGCATCCTAGGGGGTTCTCAGCCCCAGCATTTT.

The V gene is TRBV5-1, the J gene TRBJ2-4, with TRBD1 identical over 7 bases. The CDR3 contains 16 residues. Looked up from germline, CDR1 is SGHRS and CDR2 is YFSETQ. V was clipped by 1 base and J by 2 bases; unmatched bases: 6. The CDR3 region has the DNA TGCGCCAGCAGCTTGCCGATGACAGGGCCCAAAAACATTCAGTACTTC. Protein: CASSLPMTGPKNIQYF.

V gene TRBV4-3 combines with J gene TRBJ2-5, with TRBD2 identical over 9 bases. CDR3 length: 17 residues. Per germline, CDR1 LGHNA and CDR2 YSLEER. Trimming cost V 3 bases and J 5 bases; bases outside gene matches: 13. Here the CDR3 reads CASSQMDSRGGGETQYF. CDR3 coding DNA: TGCGCCAGCAGCCAGATGGACTCGCGGGGGGGAGGGGAGACCCAGTACTTC.

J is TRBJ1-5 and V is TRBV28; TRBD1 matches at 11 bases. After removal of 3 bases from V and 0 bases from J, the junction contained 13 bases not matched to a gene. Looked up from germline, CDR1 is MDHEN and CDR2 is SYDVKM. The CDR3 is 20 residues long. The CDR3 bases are TGTGCCAGCAGTTTGAATGGACGGGACAGGGGGAACTATAGCAATCAGCCCCAGCATTTT. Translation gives CASSLNGRDRGNYSNQPQHF.

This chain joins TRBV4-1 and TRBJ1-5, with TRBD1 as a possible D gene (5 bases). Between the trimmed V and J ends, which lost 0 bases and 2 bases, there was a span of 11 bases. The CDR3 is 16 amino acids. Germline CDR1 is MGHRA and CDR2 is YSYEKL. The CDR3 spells CASSQDEGQGNQPQHF. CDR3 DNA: TGCGCCAGCAGCCAAGATGAGGGGCAGGGCAATCAGCCCCAGCATTTT.

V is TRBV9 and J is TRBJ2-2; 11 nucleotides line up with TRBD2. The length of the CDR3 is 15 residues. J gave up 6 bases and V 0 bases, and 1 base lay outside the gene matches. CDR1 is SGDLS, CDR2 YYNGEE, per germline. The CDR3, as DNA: TGTGCCAGCAGCGTAGAGGGACTAGCGGCCGGGGAGCTGTTTTTT. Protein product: CASSVEGLAAGELFF.

The CDR3 protein is CASSLGIEQYF. CDR3 sequence (DNA): TGTGCCAGCAGCTTAGGAATCGAGCAGTACTTC. This sequence joins TRBV13 and TRBJ2-7; D is uncertain. The CDR3 has 11 amino acids. The V gene's germline CDR1 is PRHDT and CDR2 FYEKMQ (reference sequence). Trimming removed 0 bases at V and 6 bases at J, with 3 bases between.

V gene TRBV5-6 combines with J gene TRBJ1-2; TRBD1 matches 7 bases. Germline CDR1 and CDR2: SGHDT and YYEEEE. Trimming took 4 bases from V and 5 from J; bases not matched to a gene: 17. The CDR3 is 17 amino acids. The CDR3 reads CASSLNYGQASLYGYTF. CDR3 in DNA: TGTGCCAGCAGCCTAAACTACGGACAGGCGTCACTGTATGGCTACACCTTC. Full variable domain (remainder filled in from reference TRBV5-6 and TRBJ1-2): DAGVTQSPTHLIKTRGQQVTLRCSPKSGHDTVSWYQQALGQGPQFIFQYYEEEERQRGNFPDRFSGHQFPNYSSELNVNALLLGDSALYLCASSLNYGQASLYGYTFGSGTRLTVV.

The CDR3 here is CASSPGLAGLSSYNEQFF. In nucleotides, the CDR3 is TGTGCCAGCTCCCCGGGACTAGCGGGGCTCAGCTCCTACAATGAGCAGTTCTTC. The chain links TRBV18 to TRBJ2-1, with 13 bases lining up with TRBD2. The CDR3 contains 18 residues. After removal of 6 bases from V and 0 bases from J, the junction contained 8 bases not matched to a gene. Germline V CDR1 and CDR2: KGHSH, LQKENI.

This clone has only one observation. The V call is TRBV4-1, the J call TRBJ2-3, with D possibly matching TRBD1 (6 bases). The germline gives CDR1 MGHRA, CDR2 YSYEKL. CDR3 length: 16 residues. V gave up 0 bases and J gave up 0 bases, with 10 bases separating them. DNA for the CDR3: TGCGCCAGCAGCCAAGAACCGCAGGGGAGCACAGATACGCAGTATTTT. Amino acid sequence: CASSQEPQGSTDTQYF.

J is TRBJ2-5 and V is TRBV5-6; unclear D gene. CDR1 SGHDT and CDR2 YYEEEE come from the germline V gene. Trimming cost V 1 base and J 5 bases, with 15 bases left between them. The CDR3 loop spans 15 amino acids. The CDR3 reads CASSLPNDDGETQYF. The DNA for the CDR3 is TGTGCCAGCAGCTTGCCTAACGACGACGGGGAGACCCAGTACTTC.

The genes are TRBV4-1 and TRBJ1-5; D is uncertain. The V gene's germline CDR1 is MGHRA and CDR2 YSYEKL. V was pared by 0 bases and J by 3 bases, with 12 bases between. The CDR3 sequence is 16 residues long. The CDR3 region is CASSQEPAGNNQPQHF. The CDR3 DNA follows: TGCGCCAGCAGCCAAGAGCCAGCGGGAAACAATCAGCCCCAGCATTTT.

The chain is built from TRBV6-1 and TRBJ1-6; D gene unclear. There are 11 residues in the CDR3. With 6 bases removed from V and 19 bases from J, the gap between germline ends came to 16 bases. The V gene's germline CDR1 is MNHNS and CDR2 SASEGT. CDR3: CASSHPPELHF. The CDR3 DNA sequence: TGTGCCAGCAGCCACCCCCCTGAACTTCACTTT.

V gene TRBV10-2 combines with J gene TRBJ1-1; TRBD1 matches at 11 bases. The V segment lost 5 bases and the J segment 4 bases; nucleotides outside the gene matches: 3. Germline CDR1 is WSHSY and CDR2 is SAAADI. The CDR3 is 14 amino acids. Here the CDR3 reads CASSPGTGGTEAFF. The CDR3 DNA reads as TGCGCCAGCAGTCCCGGGACAGGGGGCACTGAAGCTTTCTTT.

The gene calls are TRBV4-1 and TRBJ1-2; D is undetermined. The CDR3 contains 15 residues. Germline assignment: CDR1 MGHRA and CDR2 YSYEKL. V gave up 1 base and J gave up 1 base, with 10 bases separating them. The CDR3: CASSQGYGVNYGYTF. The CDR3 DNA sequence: TGCGCCAGCAGCCAAGGCTACGGGGTTAACTATGGCTACACCTTC.

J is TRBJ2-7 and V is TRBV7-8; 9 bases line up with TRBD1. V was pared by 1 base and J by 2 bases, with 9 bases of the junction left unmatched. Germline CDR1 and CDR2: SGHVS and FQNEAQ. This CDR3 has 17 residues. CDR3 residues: CASSLGLARQGAYEQYV. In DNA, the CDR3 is TGTGCCAGCAGCTTAGGACTGGCGAGACAGGGGGCCTACGAGCAGTACGTC.

This chain's CDR3 is CASSFVSYSNQPQHF. CDR3 DNA: TGTGCCAGCAGTTTCGTAAGTTATAGCAATCAGCCCCAGCATTTT. The chain joins TRBV28 to TRBJ1-5; D is unclear. Trimming cost V 3 bases and J 0 bases, with 9 bases left between them. Germline V lookup: CDR1 MDHEN, CDR2 SYDVKM. The CDR3 sequence is 15 residues long.

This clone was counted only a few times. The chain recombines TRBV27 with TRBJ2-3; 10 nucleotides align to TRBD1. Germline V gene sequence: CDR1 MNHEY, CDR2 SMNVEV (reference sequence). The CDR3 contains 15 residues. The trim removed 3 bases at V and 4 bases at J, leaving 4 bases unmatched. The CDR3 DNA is TGTGCCAGCAGTTTCCTGACAGGGGGCGCAGATACGCAGTATTTT. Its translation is CASSFLTGGADTQYF.

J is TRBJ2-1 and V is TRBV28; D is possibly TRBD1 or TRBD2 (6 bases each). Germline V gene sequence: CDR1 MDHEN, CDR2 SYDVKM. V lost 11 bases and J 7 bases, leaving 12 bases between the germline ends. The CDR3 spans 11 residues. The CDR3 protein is CAAAGTNEQFF. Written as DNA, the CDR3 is TGTGCCGCGGCGGGGACAAATGAGCAGTTCTTC. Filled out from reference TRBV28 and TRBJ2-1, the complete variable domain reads DVKVTQSSRYLVKRTGEKVFLECVQDMDHENMFWYRQDPGLGLRLIYFSYDVKMKEKGDIPEGYSVSREKKERFSLILESASTNQTSMYLCAAAGTNEQFFGPGTRLTVL.

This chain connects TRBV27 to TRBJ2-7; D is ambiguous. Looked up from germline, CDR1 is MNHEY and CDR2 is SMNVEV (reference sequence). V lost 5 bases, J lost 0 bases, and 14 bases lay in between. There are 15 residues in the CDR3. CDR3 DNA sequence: TGTGCCAGCAGTCCCCGTGGTGGGCTCTCCTACGAGCAGTACTTC. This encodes CASSPRGGLSYEQYF.

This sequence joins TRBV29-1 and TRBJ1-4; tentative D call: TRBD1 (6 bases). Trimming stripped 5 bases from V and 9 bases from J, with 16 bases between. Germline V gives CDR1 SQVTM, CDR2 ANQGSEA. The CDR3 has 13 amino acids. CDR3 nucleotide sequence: TGCAGCGTTACCGGGACAAACAACCAAAAACTGTTTTTT. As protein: CSVTGTNNQKLFF.

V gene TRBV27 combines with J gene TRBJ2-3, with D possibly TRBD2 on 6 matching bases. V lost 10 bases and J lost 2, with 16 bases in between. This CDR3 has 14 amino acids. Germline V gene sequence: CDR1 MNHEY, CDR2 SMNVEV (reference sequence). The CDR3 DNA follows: TGTGCCACCGCGGGGAGAGTGAACACAGATACGCAGTATTTT. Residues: CATAGRVNTDTQYF.

The CDR3 nucleotides are TGCGCCAGCAGCCCGGACAGGGAGCATTTCTTCTACGAGCAGTACTTC. It translates to CASSPDREHFFYEQYF. The rearrangement joins TRBV4-1 to TRBJ2-7, with 8 positions matching TRBD1. The CDR3 runs 16 residues. The ends lost 4 bases at V and 3 bases at J; junction bases unmatched: 11. Germline lookup yields CDR1 MGHRA and CDR2 YSYEKL.

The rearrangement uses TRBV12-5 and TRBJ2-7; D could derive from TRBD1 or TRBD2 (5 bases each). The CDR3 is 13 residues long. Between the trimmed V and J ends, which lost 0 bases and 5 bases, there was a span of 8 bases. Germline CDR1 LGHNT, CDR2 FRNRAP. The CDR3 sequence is CASGLVLGDEQYV. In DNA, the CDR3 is TGTGCTAGTGGTTTGGTATTGGGGGACGAGCAGTACGTC.

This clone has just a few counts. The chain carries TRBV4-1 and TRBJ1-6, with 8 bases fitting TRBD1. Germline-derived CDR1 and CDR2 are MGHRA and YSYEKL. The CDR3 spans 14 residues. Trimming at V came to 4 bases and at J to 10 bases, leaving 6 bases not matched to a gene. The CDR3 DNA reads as TGCGCCAGCAGCCCTCAGGGGGCGAGCTCACCCCTCCACTTT. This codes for CASSPQGASSPLHF.

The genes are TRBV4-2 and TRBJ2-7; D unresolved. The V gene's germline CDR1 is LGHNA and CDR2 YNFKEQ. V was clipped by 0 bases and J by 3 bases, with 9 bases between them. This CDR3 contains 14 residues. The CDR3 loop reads CASSQERAGYEQYF. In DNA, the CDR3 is TGTGCCAGCAGCCAAGAAAGGGCAGGCTACGAGCAGTACTTC.

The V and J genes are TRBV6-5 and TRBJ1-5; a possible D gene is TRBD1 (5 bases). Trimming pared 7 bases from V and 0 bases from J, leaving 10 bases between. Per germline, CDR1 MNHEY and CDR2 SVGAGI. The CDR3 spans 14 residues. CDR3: CASNTGDSNQPQHF. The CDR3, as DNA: TGTGCCAGCAATACGGGGGATAGCAATCAGCCCCAGCATTTT.